This T cell receptor beta chain was sequenced during a study of CD8+ T cells in alopecia areata. Germline CDR1 and CDR2: LNHDA and SQIVND (reference sequence). The CDR3 extends over 14 amino acids. The V end lost 5 bases, the J end lost 0 bases, and 7 bases lay between the germline ends. Study results and caveats: Among the cells sequenced in scalp samples are also the resident alphabeta T cells of normal skin. Possibly because of HLA-related factors, TCR sharing was less clear across patients than in mice.

cDNA serving as the sequencing template came from extracted, reverse transcribed RNA. Produced via immunoSEQ multiplex PCR; TCRdb's table is partial and in-frame only. The sample contains roughly 200,000 clones, 63% of which appear only once. Of note for this clone: Its antigen is unknown.

The receptor comes from a human donor with alopecia areata. The V call is TRBV19, the J call TRBJ2-2; D is ambiguous. Source: CD4+ T cells sorted from blood, taken at week 0. The CDR3 loop is CASSPQTNTGELFF. The CDR3 bases are TGTGCCAGTAGTCCCCAAACGAACACCGGGGAGCTGTTTTTT.